This T cell receptor beta chain was retrieved from a study of cytomegalovirus exposure and HLA in healthy donors. Turning to the study itself: Around 89 million unique TCRs from HLA-typed donors made up an early data release. Study-wide results and caveats: Later on, an analysis found that several of the most significant clusters appeared to be linked to common viral pathogens, which included parvovirus B19. Sequencing likely produced, as an artifact, a cluster of highly shared sequence variants.

The CDR3 totals 13 residues. CDR1 MNHEY and CDR2 SVGAGI come from the germline V gene. V was shortened by 6 bases and J by 4 bases, with 10 bases between the two germline ends. In the case of this clone: Its specificity is unknown.

PCR used 60 Vbeta primers and 13 Jbeta primers. As handled by the study authors: In a later analysis, around 10 million of 83 million or so unique beta chains occurred in at least two donors. Method: immunoSEQ multiplex PCR; TCRdb's copy keeps in-frame clones and lacks some. Clone size and the V and J calls come from that table; the DNA yielded D and trimming. The sample lists about 89,000 clones, 85% seen once, with nearly 7.5% in the top ten. Sequencing input: PBMCs. The chain links TRBV6-5 to TRBJ1-5, with D perhaps TRBD1 (6 bases). The receptor was isolated from a man in his forties in good health and CMV-seropositive. The CDR3 spells CASRSQGNQPQHF. The CDR3 nucleotides are TGTGCCAGCAGGTCCCAGGGGAATCAGCCCCAGCATTTT.